This T cell receptor (beta chain) is drawn from a study of CD4+ T cells in melanoma. Measured with immunoSEQ multiplex PCR; TCRdb has only the in-frame clones, and not every one. Among fewer than 55,000 clones listed, approximately 92% were seen once. This clone occurred a few times. CDR3 length: 13 amino acids. In germline, CDR1 is MDHEN, CDR2 SYDVKM. V was pared by 5 bases and J by 6 bases, with 10 bases between. The origin of this receptor is a human donor with melanoma. Material for sequencing was peripheral blood. J is TRBJ2-2 and V is TRBV28; unclear D gene. The CDR3 protein is CASSEQEAGELFF. The CDR3 coding sequence is TGTGCCAGCAGTGAGCAAGAGGCCGGGGAGCTGTTTTTT.